This passage covers 20 T cell receptor beta chains from one sample sequenced in a study of blood T cell repertoires in COVID-19. The repertoire was sequenced with immunoSEQ multiplex PCR; TCRdb's copy has only in-frame clones and lacks some. The sample has about 77,000 clones; roughly 78% are singletons. Source material: peripheral blood. The receptor set was obtained from a woman aged 70-85 years with acute or convalescent COVID-19.

The chain is built from TRBV2 and TRBJ1-2; the D gene is possibly TRBD1 (5 bases). CDR1 and CDR2 from the germline V gene are SNHLY and FYNNEI. V dropped 2 bases and J dropped 8 bases, with 12 bases sitting between them. The CDR3 runs to 13 residues. CDR3 DNA sequence: TGTGCCAGCAGTGAAATGGACATCGGGGGCTACACCTTC. Residues: CASSEMDIGGYTF.

This chain links TRBV18 with TRBJ1-1; 8 bases align to TRBD1. The germline gives CDR1 KGHSH, CDR2 LQKENI. Germline trimming cut 3 bases from V and 0 bases from J; bases unmatched to any gene: 9. This CDR3 has 17 amino acids. CDR3 residues: CASSPGAGGFMNTEAFF. In nucleotides, the CDR3 is TGTGCCAGCTCACCGGGCGCAGGGGGCTTCATGAACACTGAAGCTTTCTTT.

The chain couples TRBV7-3 to TRBJ2-1, with 10 nucleotides matching TRBD2. Germline V CDR1 and CDR2: SGHTA, FQGTGA. The V and J ends lost 3 bases and 7 bases, in that order; junction bases with no gene match: 3. CDR3 length equals 14 residues. CDR3 sequence: CASSFSGGLNEQFF. The DNA of the CDR3 is TGTGCCAGCAGCTTTAGCGGGGGGCTTAATGAGCAGTTCTTC. Together with reference TRBV7-3 and TRBJ2-1, the CDR3 gives the full variable domain: GAGVSQTPSNKVTEKGKYVELRCDPISGHTALYWYRQSLGQGPEFLIYFQGTGAADDSGLPNDRFFAVRPEGSVSTLKIQRTERGDSAVYLCASSFSGGLNEQFFGPGTRLTVL.

The V call is TRBV6-5, the J call TRBJ2-5, with TRBD1 as a possible D gene (6 bases). CDR1 and CDR2 (germline): MNHEY, SVGAGI. Trimming left V 7 bases short and J 4 bases short, with 16 bases between. This CDR3 has 14 amino acids. The CDR3 loop is CASTQGFVGETQYF. The CDR3 DNA follows: TGTGCCAGCACTCAGGGGTTTGTAGGAGAGACCCAGTACTTC.

The chain couples TRBV4-1 to TRBJ1-1; tentatively, D is TRBD1 (6 bases). The CDR3 has 15 residues. Germline CDR1 and CDR2: MGHRA and YSYEKL. The ends were cut back, 4 bases at V and 3 bases at J, with 15 bases in the middle. CDR3 coding DNA: TGCGCCAGCAGCCGCGTACAGGGTATGGACACTGAAGCTTTCTTT. Translating gives CASSRVQGMDTEAFF.

In the case of this clone: In the same sample, other DNA sequences code for this CDR3. This sequence joins TRBV18 and TRBJ1-1; possibly TRBD1 for D (6 bases). V lost 3 bases to trimming and J lost 0 bases, with 8 bases between them. This CDR3 is 14 amino acids long. Per germline, CDR1 KGHSH and CDR2 LQKENI. The CDR3 region has the DNA TGTGCCAGCTCACCGGACAGCCTGAACACTGAAGCTTTCTTT. Amino acids: CASSPDSLNTEAFF.

The J gene is TRBJ1-6, the V gene TRBV7-2; a possible D gene is TRBD1 (5 bases). The germline V gene has CDR1 SGHTA and CDR2 FQGNSA. The V end was cut by 6 bases, the J end by 1 base, with 10 bases between. The CDR3 is 15 amino acids. CDR3 sequence: CASSPRESYNSPLHF. In DNA, the CDR3 is TGTGCCAGCAGTCCCAGGGAATCCTATAATTCACCCCTCCACTTT.

The chain employs TRBV12-3 or TRBV12-4 and TRBJ2-7, with D tentatively TRBD1 (5 bases). The CDR3 sequence is 12 residues long. The V end lost 5 bases, the J end lost 4 bases, and 9 bases lay between the germline ends. The CDR3 coding sequence is TGTGCCAGCAGTCTAAACAGGTACGAGCAGTACTTC. This codes for CASSLNRYEQYF.

J is TRBJ2-2 and V is TRBV28; tentatively, D is TRBD2 (6 bases). V lost 3 bases and J 5 bases, leaving 13 bases between the germline ends. The CDR3 loop spans 15 amino acids. Germline loops: CDR1 MDHEN, CDR2 SYDVKM. In DNA, the CDR3 is TGTGCCAGCAGTTTTGTAAGGGGAGGTACCGGGGAGCTGTTTTTT. Encoded protein: CASSFVRGGTGELFF. Together with reference TRBV28 and TRBJ2-2, the CDR3 gives the full variable domain: DVKVTQSSRYLVKRTGEKVFLECVQDMDHENMFWYRQDPGLGLRLIYFSYDVKMKEKGDIPEGYSVSREKKERFSLILESASTNQTSMYLCASSFVRGGTGELFFGEGSRLTVL.

V is TRBV27 and J is TRBJ1-2; D uncertain. V lost 2 bases to trimming and J lost 1 base, with 11 bases between them. The CDR3 covers 15 residues. From germline, CDR1 is MNHEY and CDR2 SMNVEV (reference sequence). In DNA form, the CDR3 reads TGTGCCAGCAGTTTAGTATCGGGTATTAACTATGGCTACACCTTC. Translated: CASSLVSGINYGYTF.

The CDR3 sequence: CASSPGDPLDYGYTF. CDR3 nucleotides: TGCGCCAGCAGCCCGGGGGACCCATTAGACTATGGCTACACCTTC. V gene TRBV5-1 combines with J gene TRBJ1-2; a possible D gene is TRBD1 (5 bases). CDR3 length equals 15 residues. Deletions cut 4 bases from V and 3 bases from J, with 16 bases between. Germline V gives CDR1 SGHRS, CDR2 YFSETQ.

V usage is TRBV7-9 and J usage is TRBJ2-1; 13 bases map to TRBD2. The CDR3 has 19 amino acids. Looked up from germline, CDR1 is SEHNR and CDR2 is FQNEAQ (reference sequence). Trimming removed 3 bases from V and 1 base from J; junction bases left unmatched: 9. The CDR3 here is CASSLTSGGSRVSYNEQFF. The DNA of the CDR3 is TGTGCCAGCAGCTTGACTAGCGGGGGGTCTAGGGTATCCTACAATGAGCAGTTCTTC.

V and J are TRBV12-5 and TRBJ1-2; D gene uncertain. CDR3 length: 17 residues. The germline V gene encodes CDR1 LGHNT and CDR2 FRNRAP. Trimming cost V 0 bases and J 8 bases, with 22 bases left between them. In DNA, the CDR3 is TGTGCTAGTGGTTTGGTAGTCTCGCGAACGCCTGAATACGGCTACACCTTC. Translated: CASGLVVSRTPEYGYTF.

There are a few counts of this clone. The chain employs TRBV6-5 and TRBJ1-1; no reliable D call. Germline V gene lookup returns CDR1 MNHEY and CDR2 SVGAGI. The V end lost 6 bases, the J end lost 1 base, and 6 bases lay between the germline ends. The CDR3 covers 12 residues. The chain's CDR3 is CASRQKNTEAFF. The CDR3 DNA is TGTGCCAGCAGACAGAAGAACACTGAAGCTTTCTTT.

The chain has TRBV4-3 and TRBJ2-7; possibly TRBD1 for D (5 bases). CDR3 size: 14 residues. Trimming took 2 bases from V and 3 from J, leaving 11 bases between them. Germline V CDR1 and CDR2: LGHNA, YSLEER. Written as DNA, the CDR3 is TGCGCCAGCAGCCAAACCTCAGGGAACTACGAGCAGTACTTC. Amino acids: CASSQTSGNYEQYF.

The count of this clone is one. The chain employs TRBV7-3 and TRBJ1-1, with D hard to call. This CDR3 region has 12 residues. Looked up from germline, CDR1 is SGHTA and CDR2 is FQGTGA. V lost 4 bases and J lost 7, with 10 bases in between. CDR3 protein: CASSSPLGEAFF. The CDR3 DNA is TGTGCCAGCAGCTCCCCACTAGGTGAAGCTTTCTTT.

The chain is built from TRBV11-3 and TRBJ1-2; D may be TRBD1 (5 bases). V gave up 5 bases and J gave up 4 bases, with 14 bases separating them. Per the germline V gene, CDR1 is SGHNT and CDR2 is YENEEA. The CDR3 is 14 amino acids. The CDR3: CASSPWEGSYGYTF. CDR3 sequence (DNA): TGTGCCAGCAGCCCTTGGGAGGGGAGCTATGGCTACACCTTC.

The V gene is TRBV9, the J gene TRBJ1-4, with 11 bases aligning to TRBD1. Germline CDR1 reads SGDLS; CDR2 reads YYNGEE. The CDR3 is 15 residues long. V lost 3 bases, J lost 3 bases, and 1 base stayed unmatched. CDR3 region: CASSGTGGSNEKLFF. CDR3 DNA: TGTGCCAGCAGCGGGACAGGGGGCTCTAATGAAAAACTGTTTTTT.

Only a few counts were recorded for this clone. Relative to the germline gene, one junction end is altered; a read error may explain this. This sequence joins TRBV4-3 and TRBJ1-6, with D perhaps TRBD1 (5 bases). CDR3 size: 15 residues. Germline CDR1 and CDR2: LGHNA and YSLEER. The DNA for the CDR3 is TGCGCCAGCAGTCAAGTGGACACGTATAATTCACCCCTCCACTTT. Its protein is CASSQVDTYNSPLHF.

The CDR3 nucleotides read TGTGCCAGCAGCTTAACGGGTGGCCAGGTGGTTGGCTACACCTTC. Amino acid sequence: CASSLTGGQVVGYTF. V is TRBV7-3 and J is TRBJ1-2; D is unclear. Trimming removed 0 bases from V and 7 bases from J, with 15 bases in between. Germline values: CDR1 SGHTA, CDR2 FQGTGA. The CDR3 totals 15 residues. Together with reference TRBV7-3 and TRBJ1-2, the CDR3 gives the full variable domain: GAGVSQTPSNKVTEKGKYVELRCDPISGHTALYWYRQSLGQGPEFLIYFQGTGAADDSGLPNDRFFAVRPEGSVSTLKIQRTERGDSAVYLCASSLTGGQVVGYTFGSGTRLTVV.